This entry describes one T cell receptor (beta chain). What it binds is not known. The data originate from a study of T-cell reconstitution after alpha-beta-depleted transplantation in children. Preparation of the TCRbeta library involved a method that used unique molecular identifiers. One entry per CDR3 protein results from TCRdb running MiXCR on the PCR reads. Altogether under 850,000 distinct CDR3 sequences are present, around 14% being singletons, with the ten largest covering 0.65% to 0.9%. This CDR3 is 18 amino acids long. V was shortened by 3 bases and J by 0 bases, with 21 bases between the two germline ends. Germline values: CDR1 MGHRA, CDR2 YSYEKL. Study-wide points: From surviving recipient T cells and thymic progenitors came the high day-60 TCRbeta diversity observed in some patients. In patients about two months after transplant, alpha-beta T cells reportedly arose from several hundred expanded graft clones. T-cell counts and diversity at one year post-transplant came mainly from newly produced T cells.

This clonotype originated in a girl aged 2-10 years with congenital amegakaryocytic thrombocytopenia, due to receive a stem cell transplant. V is TRBV4-1 and J is TRBJ2-7, with D tentatively TRBD2 (6 bases). Material: PBMCs, obtained before TCRalphabeta/CD19-depleted stem cell transplant. The CDR3 loop reads CASSHIRLGLKSSYEQYF. The CDR3 DNA follows: TGCGCCAGCAGCCACATTAGGCTAGGACTAAAGAGCTCCTACGAGCAGTACTTC.